What follows describes a single TCR beta chain. Libraries were prepared by immunoSEQ multiplex PCR; TCRdb keeps only in-frame clonotypes and omits some of them. Among roughly 120,000 clones listed, more than 80% were seen once. The record originates from a study of radiation and T cells in renal cell carcinoma. The CDR3 length is 14 residues. The V gene's germline CDR1 is MNHNS and CDR2 SASEGT. V was trimmed by 4 bases and J by 3 bases, leaving 12 bases between them. The sample's time point: blood 2 weeks post-SBRT. The treatment is: 15 Gy SBRT to primary tumor, nephrectomy 4 weeks later. The chain carries TRBV6-1 and TRBJ1-1, with a weak D call TRBD1 (6 bases). The sample here was blood, taken from a patient whose treatment included radiotherapy and nephrectomy. The source is a woman aged 55-69 years with renal cell carcinoma. CDR3 sequence: CASSVTGFDTEAFF. The DNA of the CDR3 is TGTGCCAGCAGTGTTACAGGGTTCGACACTGAAGCTTTCTTT.